This TCR beta chain emerged from a study of shared clonotypes between healthy human individuals (dated by TCRdb to 2018 to 2020). Study-wide context: A couple of women and a few men aged 18 to 49 years were included in the cohort. For each donor, CD4 naive and CD4 memory were each given three plates, CD8 naive was given two plates, and CD8 memory was given one plate. Blood TCR repertoires of about 5 healthy adults were deeply sequenced to estimate repertoire size and the extent of clonotype sharing between individuals. To increase sequencing depth and limit assay-specific biases, TCR repertoire library preparation and sequencing were carried out by different laboratories using diverse techniques. Per donor, leukapheresis produced somewhere between about 0.94 and 9 billion PBMCs.

Healthy HIV-negative adults with no recently reported acute infections or vaccinations were included as donors. All donors were Caucasian adults living in Nashville, Tennessee, USA. CD4+ T cells were enriched by magnetic negative selection, after which naive cells were positively selected on CD45RA and the negative fraction was taken as the memory subset. Blood was collected by leukapheresis, and PBMCs were isolated by Ficoll-Histopaque density gradient centrifugation and then cryopreserved in liquid nitrogen vapor phase. Analytical flow cytometry was used to check the purity and quantity of each magnetically sorted T cell population. Each sorted fraction had its genomic DNA isolated and then quantified by UV absorbance on a Nanodrop 2000c. V ends up 5 bases short and J 6 bases short, with an unmatched junction base count of 8. Taken from cysteine to phenylalanine, the CDR3 has 14 residues. Just the 42-base CDR3 DNA is kept, in frame starting at base 1. For CDR1 and CDR2, the germline V gene lists MNHNS and SASEGT.

Results and caveats for the whole study, not just this receptor: Clonotypes shared by all four sorted-subset donors showed higher generation probabilities than non-shared clonotypes. Pairwise subsampling indicated that sequencing depth was expected to affect the degree of clonotype sharing among donors. Sampling was restricted to blood, and TCR repertoires in tissue are likely to differ from TCR repertoires in blood. When several donors were compared, the shared fraction of clonotypes was approximately 5% for naive CD4, over 3% for naive CD8, 2% to 2.5% for memory CD4, and 0.4% for memory CD8. Naive subsets generally had larger estimated clonotype richness than memory subsets. Incomplete sequencing was indicated by rarefaction of sorted-subset datasets, despite the large sequencing depth. Because the study included a small number of donors, the genetic and exposure-history diversity represented was limited.

Using the deep immunoSEQ assay, TCR CDR3 regions were amplified from genomic DNA by multiplex PCR. Extracted genomic DNA from each cell subset was spread evenly across all wells of several immunoSEQ 96-well plates, with each plate serving as a replicate. For sorted subsets, about 200 ng genomic DNA, equal to 30,000 to 35,000 T cell genomes, was loaded into each replicate PCR. Purified libraries were quantified with a Qubit 3.0 fluorometer, sized on a Bioanalyzer 2100, and re-quantified with the KAPA Library Quantification kit. Every immunoSEQ 96-well plate was sequenced on a dedicated single-read 150-cycle Illumina NextSeq 550 flow cell. From the authors' description of their analysis: Because only junctional sequences without quality scores were contained in the immunoSEQ output, filtering matching that applied to full-length reads could not be performed. Sequences were annotated with PyIR, a Python wrapper for IgBLAST v1.9, and V/J genes and CDR3 were assigned using IMGT germline references. Any read was removed if the V/J assignment was weak (E-value above 1e-6), the CDR3 was missing, or the read contained stop codons, out-of-frame junctions, or ambiguous translated residues. V3J clonotypes were defined as sequences sharing the same inferred V gene, J gene, and CDR3 amino acid sequence. Percentage overlap between repertoires was computed as shared unique clonotypes divided by the size of the smaller repertoire. RTK rarefaction, the Chao1 estimator, and Recon v2.1 estimates of unobserved clonotypes were used to assess repertoire richness. Generation probabilities were computed with OLGA for all TCRbeta clonotypes obtained by the gDNA method from a few donors. The clones in this table, taken by TCRdb from immuneACCESS, are in-frame only. Not every clone is retained; where verified, under half of the shortfall comes from an unresolved V gene, and the cause of the rest is unknown. That table supplies the V and J calls and clone size; D and trimming were determined from the DNA. For this sample the table gives some 1.4 million clones, of which roughly 95% were detected only once. In total, the top ten clones hold about 1.2% of the sample.

For this clone: Which antigen it targets is not known. The sample holds no much larger clone one base away, and base qualities are not on file.

This receptor chain uses TRBV6-1 and TRBJ1-2; 8 junctional bases match TRBD1. The TCR sequence derives from a man in his thirties or forties in good health. What was sequenced was naive CD4+ T cells sorted from blood. Reading the label with the study, this specimen's cell subset or site is: CD45RA+ positively selected. CDR3 reads: CASSRTGKEDGYTF. Read as DNA, the sequence is TGTGCCAGCAGTCGGACAGGGAAGGAGGATGGCTACACCTTC.